This entry lists 17 T cell receptor beta chains sequenced from one sample in a study of cytomegalovirus exposure and HLA in healthy donors. PCR employed 60 Vbeta and 13 Jbeta primers. Profiling relied on immunoSEQ multiplex PCR, and the TCRdb table lists in-frame clones only, not all of them. The sample lists approximately 150,000 clones, around 77% occurring once. Sample: PBMCs. The source is a man between 60 and 75 years old in good health and CMV-seronegative.

This chain connects TRBV29-1 to TRBJ1-4; D perhaps matches TRBD1 (6 bases). The germline V gene has CDR1 SQVTM and CDR2 ANQGSEA. This CDR3 comprises 13 residues. Trimming cost V 6 bases and J 8 bases, with 16 bases left between them. The chain's CDR3 is CSVGHGPREKLFF. The CDR3 nucleotides read TGCAGCGTGGGACACGGGCCAAGGGAAAAACTGTTTTTT.

This clone is a singleton in its sample. This chain uses TRBV5-6 with TRBJ2-2; D is unclear. The CDR3 is 17 residues long. V was cut by 4 bases and J by 6 bases, with 22 bases left in between. Germline V gives CDR1 SGHDT, CDR2 YYEEEE. CDR3: CASSGLAGTPPAGELFF. CDR3 sequence (DNA): TGTGCCAGCAGCGGTTTGGCAGGAACGCCACCCGCCGGGGAGCTGTTTTTT. The full variable domain, with the rest looked up from reference TRBV5-6 and TRBJ2-2, is DAGVTQSPTHLIKTRGQQVTLRCSPKSGHDTVSWYQQALGQGPQFIFQYYEEEERQRGNFPDRFSGHQFPNYSSELNVNALLLGDSALYLCASSGLAGTPPAGELFFGEGSRLTVL.

The V and J genes are TRBV7-6 and TRBJ1-2; D is perhaps TRBD1 (5 bases). V dropped 1 base and J dropped 1 base, with 10 bases sitting between them. This CDR3 has 15 residues. Germline V gene lookup returns CDR1 SGHVS and CDR2 FNYEAQ. CDR3 loop: CASSLVAGINYGYTF. For the CDR3, the DNA is TGTGCCAGCAGCTTAGTGGCAGGGATTAACTATGGCTACACCTTC. Complete variable domain (other parts from reference TRBV7-6 and TRBJ1-2): GAGVSQSPRYKVTKRGQDVALRCDPISGHVSLYWYRQALGQGPEFLTYFNYEAQQDKSGLPNDRFSAERPEGSISTLTIQRTEQRDSAMYRCASSLVAGINYGYTFGSGTRLTVV.

The chain is built from TRBV5-1 and TRBJ2-7; the D gene is possibly TRBD1 (6 bases). V was clipped by 0 bases and J by 0 bases, with 10 bases between them. There are 15 residues in the CDR3. Per the germline V gene, CDR1 is SGHRS and CDR2 is YFSETQ. For the CDR3, the DNA is TGCGCCAGCAGCTTGGAGGGGGTCGCCTCCTACGAGCAGTACTTC. Translating gives CASSLEGVASYEQYF.

The gene calls are TRBV19 and TRBJ2-7, with 7 bases matching TRBD2. Germline V gene sequence: CDR1 LNHDA, CDR2 SQIVND (reference sequence). The CDR3 length is 13 residues. Unmatched junction bases numbered 4, after V lost 6 bases and J lost 2 bases. CDR3 residues: CASRPSGTYEQYF. The CDR3 DNA follows: TGTGCCAGTAGGCCTAGCGGCACCTACGAGCAGTACTTC.

This chain connects TRBV7-2 to TRBJ2-2, with 10 bases fitting TRBD2. From germline, CDR1 is SGHTA and CDR2 FQGNSA. This CDR3 has 16 residues. V was pared by 1 base and J by 5 bases, with 4 bases of the junction left unmatched. CDR3 residues: CASSLVAGGSTGELFF. CDR3 nucleotide sequence: TGTGCCAGCAGCTTAGTAGCGGGAGGTTCAACCGGGGAGCTGTTTTTT.

The sample holds a few counts of this clone. The gene calls are TRBV5-4 and TRBJ2-5, with TRBD2 matching 14 bases. The junction had 1 base not matched to a gene; V was cut back by 2 bases and J by 4 bases. Germline assignment: CDR1 SGHNT and CDR2 YYREEE (reference sequence). CDR3 length equals 15 residues. The CDR3 nucleotides are TGTGCCAGCAGCTTAGGGACTAGCGGGAGAGAGACCCAGTACTTC. Protein sequence: CASSLGTSGRETQYF. Full variable domain (remainder filled in from reference TRBV5-4 and TRBJ2-5): ETGVTQSPTHLIKTRGQQVTLRCSSQSGHNTVSWYQQALGQGPQFIFQYYREEENGRGNFPPRFSGLQFPNYSSELNVNALELDDSALYLCASSLGTSGRETQYFGPGTRLLVL.

The chain has TRBV11-2 and TRBJ2-3; weak D call: TRBD2 (7 bases). Looked up from germline, CDR1 is SGHAT and CDR2 is FQNNGV. CDR3 size: 19 residues. V lost 1 base to trimming and J lost 0 bases, with 20 bases between them. In DNA, the CDR3 is TGTGCCAGCAGCTTAGTTAGGGGGGGACCCGTCTCTAGCACAGATACGCAGTATTTT. It encodes CASSLVRGGPVSSTDTQYF.

CDR3 bases: TGTGCCAGCTGCCGGGACAGGGGGCCAGATACGCAGTATTTT. The encoded protein is CASCRDRGPDTQYF. V gene TRBV28 combines with J gene TRBJ2-3; 12 nucleotides agree with TRBD1. This CDR3 is 14 amino acids long. CDR1 is MDHEN, CDR2 SYDVKM, per germline. Germline trimming cut 8 bases from V and 4 bases from J; bases unmatched to any gene: 4.

V usage is TRBV5-1 and J usage is TRBJ2-5; D remains ambiguous. Trimming took 0 bases from V and 1 from J, leaving 7 bases between them. The V gene's germline CDR1 is SGHRS and CDR2 YFSETQ. CDR3 length equals 14 residues. This CDR3 reads CASSLVPSQETQYF. The CDR3 region has the DNA TGCGCCAGCAGCTTGGTTCCCAGCCAAGAGACCCAGTACTTC.

The chain links TRBV28 to TRBJ2-7, with TRBD1 matching over 7 bases. This CDR3 has 12 residues. Trimming took 6 bases from V and 5 from J; bases not matched to a gene: 4. Germline assignment: CDR1 MDHEN and CDR2 SYDVKM. The CDR3 protein is CASSLQGNEQYF. The CDR3 DNA sequence: TGTGCCAGCAGCCTACAGGGGAACGAGCAGTACTTC.

This clone has just a few counts. The chain joins TRBV9 to TRBJ2-7; the D gene is possibly TRBD2 (7 bases). The germline V gene encodes CDR1 SGDLS and CDR2 YYNGEE. Deletions cut 4 bases from V and 5 bases from J, with 19 bases between. This CDR3 has 15 residues. The CDR3 DNA reads as TGTGCCAGCAGCAACGAGAGGGGGGGGCAAAACGAGCAGTACTTC. Protein product: CASSNERGGQNEQYF.

The V and J genes are TRBV5-4 and TRBJ2-5, with 12 positions matching TRBD2. Germline CDR1 reads SGHNT; CDR2 reads YYREEE (reference sequence). CDR3 length equals 16 residues. V dropped 4 bases and J dropped 5; count of bases not matched to a gene: 9. CDR3 bases: TGTGCCAGCAGCCTCCCTAGCGGGAGGGCCCGGGAGACCCAGTACTTC. It yields the protein CASSLPSGRARETQYF.

The genes are TRBV19 and TRBJ2-3; D remains unclear. With 2 bases removed from V and 4 bases from J, the gap between germline ends came to 10 bases. Germline values: CDR1 LNHDA, CDR2 SQIVND (reference sequence). CDR3 length equals 14 residues. This CDR3 reads CASSISPSADTQYF. CDR3 coding DNA: TGTGCCAGTAGTATATCGCCGTCGGCAGATACGCAGTATTTT.

The genes are TRBV10-1 and TRBJ2-1; TRBD2 agrees at 7 bases. The CDR3 runs to 16 residues. The trim removed 0 bases at V and 5 bases at J, leaving 7 bases unmatched. In germline, CDR1 is WNHNN, CDR2 SYGVQD (reference sequence). CDR3 in amino acids: CASSESRWEGHNEQFF. In DNA form, the CDR3 reads TGCGCCAGCAGTGAGTCGAGGTGGGAGGGCCACAATGAGCAGTTCTTC.

The gene calls are TRBV9 and TRBJ1-2; D not certain. Germline V CDR1 and CDR2: SGDLS, YYNGEE. V lost 0 bases to trimming and J lost 8 bases, with 14 bases between them. The CDR3 consists of 14 residues. CDR3: CASSVAGKVWGYTF. In nucleotides, the CDR3 is TGTGCCAGCAGCGTAGCGGGGAAGGTTTGGGGCTACACCTTC.

V and J are TRBV4-3 and TRBJ1-2, with D perhaps matching TRBD1 (6 bases). The CDR3 runs to 18 residues. The V end lost 0 bases, the J end lost 2 bases, and 19 bases lay between the germline ends. Germline V gene sequence: CDR1 LGHNA, CDR2 YSLEER. Written as DNA, the CDR3 is TGCGCCAGCAGCCAAGATCTCCCCGAGGCAGGGGCCAACTATGGCTACACCTTC. This encodes CASSQDLPEAGANYGYTF.